These 5 T cell receptor beta chains came from one sample sequenced in a study of blood T cell repertoires in COVID-19. Some clones are missing from TCRdb's copy, which holds only in-frame ones; the method was immunoSEQ multiplex PCR. This table holds about 48,000 clones, about 84% found once. The specimen was peripheral blood. The receptors were sampled from a woman in her fifties or sixties with acute or convalescent COVID-19.

The CDR3 region has the DNA TGTGCCAGCAGTGCCGACGGGATACCCCAAGAGACCCAGTACTTC. Its translation: CASSADGIPQETQYF. V and J are TRBV2 and TRBJ2-5; a possible D gene is TRBD2 (5 bases). Germline V gene data show CDR1 as SNHLY and CDR2 as FYNNEI. V was trimmed by 4 bases and J by 1 base, leaving 13 bases between them. This CDR3 has 15 residues.

The gene calls are TRBV15 and TRBJ2-1; TRBD2 is a possible D gene (7 bases). V was trimmed by 5 bases and J by 4 bases, leaving 18 bases between them. The CDR3 extends over 16 amino acids. Germline V lookup: CDR1 LNHNV, CDR2 YYDKDF (reference sequence). The CDR3 reads CATSETGGLPYNEQFF. The DNA for the CDR3 is TGTGCCACCAGCGAAACGGGGGGCCTACCTTACAATGAGCAGTTCTTC.

V is TRBV11-2 and J is TRBJ1-1, with D unresolved. V was shortened by 1 base and J by 3 bases, with 6 bases between the two germline ends. There are 13 residues in the CDR3. The germline gives CDR1 SGHAT, CDR2 FQNNGV. CDR3 nucleotides: TGTGCCAGCAGCTTAGGCAGTTACACTGAAGCTTTCTTT. Translated: CASSLGSYTEAFF.

The V gene is TRBV7-3, the J gene TRBJ2-5; 11 bases align to TRBD1. Germline V gene sequence: CDR1 SGHTA, CDR2 FQGTGA. V lost 5 bases, J lost 4 bases, and 3 bases stayed unmatched. CDR3 length: 14 amino acids. In DNA, the CDR3 is TGTGCCAGCAGCCCCGGGACAGGGGGAGAGACCCAGTACTTC. Encoded protein: CASSPGTGGETQYF.

The genes are TRBV6-2 or TRBV6-3 and TRBJ2-7, with a possible D match to TRBD1 (6 bases). CDR1 is MNHEY, CDR2 SVGEGT, per germline. V dropped 6 bases and J dropped 3 bases, with 12 bases sitting between them. The CDR3 spans 13 residues. The CDR3 is CASSKGHNYEQYF. Written as DNA, the CDR3 is TGTGCCAGCAGCAAGGGACACAACTACGAGCAGTACTTC.